The 19 T cell receptor beta chains below were found in one sample sequenced in a study of blood T cells in healthy people across ages. The use of a sample-barcoded 5' primer and a J-beta primer mix characterized a second PCR of about 6 to 12 cycles. MiXCR, applied by TCRdb to the 5' RACE reads, yields one record per CDR3 protein. The repertoire has approximately 2,000,000 distinct CDR3 sequences, roughly 43% of them found once; the top ten carry around 23%. Material for sequencing was blood. These receptors all stem from a human donor in good health.

The chain has TRBV4-2 and TRBJ2-1; D might be TRBD1 (6 bases). The CDR3 sequence is 15 residues long. Germline V gene data show CDR1 as LGHNA and CDR2 as YNFKEQ. Trimming removed 0 bases at V and 5 bases at J, with 11 bases between. The CDR3 DNA reads as TGTGCCAGCAGCCAAGATCAGGGGCTCAACAATGAGCAGTTCTTC. Translation: CASSQDQGLNNEQFF.

The CDR3 nucleotides are TGCGCCAGCAGCCGAAATTCGAACACCGGGGAGCTGTTTTTT. This encodes CASSRNSNTGELFF. V is TRBV5-1 and J is TRBJ2-2; no definite D call. The CDR3 length is 14 residues. The V gene's germline CDR1 is SGHRS and CDR2 YFSETQ. V was pared by 4 bases and J by 0 bases, with 7 bases between.

This chain links TRBV29-1 with TRBJ2-1, with D hard to call. The germline V and J ends were trimmed by 2 bases and 8 bases, with 4 bases remaining between them. The germline V gene has CDR1 SQVTM and CDR2 ANQGSEA. The CDR3 is made up of 10 amino acids. CDR3 amino acids: CSVELYEQFF. The CDR3 DNA reads as TGCAGCGTTGAACTATATGAGCAGTTCTTC.

The J gene is TRBJ2-3, the V gene TRBV6-1; 10 bases line up with TRBD1. V shed 7 bases and J 6 bases; nucleotides not matched to a gene: 10. Germline CDR1 reads MNHNS; CDR2 reads SASEGT. The CDR3 has 15 residues. The CDR3: CASTRRGTGEDTQYF. CDR3 DNA sequence: TGTGCCAGCACCCGCAGGGGGACAGGGGAGGATACGCAGTATTTT.

This clonotype has a handful of counts. The rearrangement uses TRBV7-6 and TRBJ1-6, with D perhaps TRBD1 (5 bases). The V gene's germline CDR1 is SGHVS and CDR2 FNYEAQ. V was cut by 5 bases and J by 7 bases, with 12 bases left in between. This CDR3 has 14 amino acids. The CDR3 loop reads CASSAGRMNSPLHF. The CDR3 bases are TGTGCCAGCAGCGCAGGGAGGATGAATTCACCCCTCCACTTT. The full variable domain, rest sourced from reference TRBV7-6 and TRBJ1-6, is GAGVSQSPRYKVTKRGQDVALRCDPISGHVSLYWYRQALGQGPEFLTYFNYEAQQDKSGLPNDRFSAERPEGSISTLTIQRTEQRDSAMYRCASSAGRMNSPLHFGNGTRLTVT.

The chain combines TRBV24-1 with TRBJ1-2; maybe TRBD1 (5 bases). Germline V CDR1 and CDR2: KGHDR, SFDVKD. V was pared by 6 bases and J by 2 bases, with 9 bases between. The CDR3 sequence is 13 residues long. The CDR3 region has the DNA TGTGCCACCAGTCAGACAGTAAACTATGGCTACACCTTC. As protein: CATSQTVNYGYTF.

The chain links TRBV9 to TRBJ2-5, with TRBD2 matching over 8 bases. The CDR3 has 14 residues. CDR1 and CDR2 (germline): SGDLS, YYNGEE. V shed 0 bases and J 11 bases; nucleotides not matched to a gene: 9. CDR3 sequence reads: CASSVGTPGGEQYF. CDR3 bases: TGTGCCAGCAGCGTAGGGACACCGGGGGGGGAGCAGTACTTC.

This clonotype came up a few times. CDR3 amino acids: CASSEGGLSPRLQGISYNEQFF. In DNA form, the CDR3 reads TGTGCCAGCAGTGAGGGAGGACTTTCACCCCGTTTACAGGGAATTTCCTACAATGAGCAGTTCTTC. The V and J genes are TRBV6-1 and TRBJ2-1, with D possibly called TRBD1 or TRBD2 (6 bases each). Trimming stripped 3 bases from V and 1 base from J, with 31 bases between. The length of the CDR3 is 22 residues. From germline, CDR1 is MNHNS and CDR2 SASEGT.

The chain carries TRBV15 and TRBJ2-1, with 11 bases that match TRBD1. Losses at the gene ends were 2 bases for V and 4 bases for J; bases not matched to a gene: 4. Germline V lookup: CDR1 LNHNV, CDR2 YYDKDF (reference sequence). The CDR3 covers 16 residues. CDR3 amino acids: CATSRTGTGGYNEQFF. For the CDR3, the DNA is TGTGCCACCAGCAGAACCGGGACAGGGGGATACAATGAGCAGTTCTTC.

This clonotype was found a few times. The V call is TRBV12-3 or TRBV12-4, the J call TRBJ2-1; 7 nucleotides line up with TRBD2. With V trimmed by 1 base and J by 4 bases, 10 bases remained unmatched. This CDR3 comprises 17 residues. CDR3 bases: TGTGCCAGCAGTTTAGGGGACTACCAACAAAATTACAATGAGCAGTTCTTC. It encodes CASSLGDYQQNYNEQFF.

The gene calls are TRBV29-1 and TRBJ1-1; no clear D. Trimming cost V 4 bases and J 0 bases, with 9 bases left between them. CDR1 and CDR2 (germline): SQVTM, ANQGSEA. The CDR3 spans 13 residues. CDR3 in amino acids: CSVVRKMNTEAFF. DNA for the CDR3: TGCAGCGTTGTTCGGAAGATGAACACTGAAGCTTTCTTT.

This clonotype was observed a few times. This sequence joins TRBV5-1 and TRBJ1-1, with a possible D match to TRBD1 (6 bases). The CDR3 has 16 residues. Germline CDR1 is SGHRS and CDR2 is YFSETQ. The V gene lost 0 bases and the J gene lost 3 bases, with 15 bases spanning the gap. The CDR3 nucleotides read TGCGCCAGCAGCTTGGTATCGGGGGCCTGGGACACTGAAGCTTTCTTT. Translating gives CASSLVSGAWDTEAFF.

This clonotype has ten or more counts. J is TRBJ2-3 and V is TRBV20-1, with 7 nucleotides matching TRBD2. J gave up 3 bases and V 5 bases, and 8 bases lay outside the gene matches. Germline loops: CDR1 DFQATT, CDR2 SNEGSKA (reference sequence). The CDR3 has 14 residues. The CDR3 region is CSAEKRLATDTQYF. The CDR3 DNA reads TGCAGTGCTGAGAAGAGACTAGCAACAGATACGCAGTATTTT.

This clonotype was seen once. This sequence joins TRBV20-1 and TRBJ2-3; possible D gene TRBD2, 6 bases. V lost 5 bases and J 1 base, leaving 13 bases between the germline ends. Looked up from germline, CDR1 is DFQATT and CDR2 is SNEGSKA (reference sequence). The CDR3 contains 14 residues. Written as DNA, the CDR3 is TGCAGTGCTTTAGCGGACCTTGGCACAGATACGCAGTATTTT. This translates into CSALADLGTDTQYF.

This clonotype was seen more than once but under ten times. This chain connects TRBV9 to TRBJ1-5; weak D call: TRBD1 (5 bases). With 3 bases removed from V and 2 bases from J, the gap between germline ends came to 15 bases. Germline loops: CDR1 SGDLS, CDR2 YYNGEE. This CDR3 contains 16 residues. The CDR3 region has the DNA TGTGCCAGCAGCGCAGGACAAGGGTTGGGCAATCAGCCCCAGCATTTT. This encodes CASSAGQGLGNQPQHF.

This chain joins TRBV6-2 or TRBV6-3 and TRBJ1-2; maybe TRBD1 (6 bases). The CDR3 totals 17 residues. Per germline, CDR1 MNHEY and CDR2 SVGEGT. V lost 6 bases and J 2 bases, leaving 22 bases between the germline ends. For the CDR3, the DNA is TGTGCCAGCAGCCAAGAACCTACAGGGTGGGGGAACTATGGCTACACCTTC. Protein sequence: CASSQEPTGWGNYGYTF.

This clonotype has a handful of counts. The chain has TRBV20-1 and TRBJ2-1, with no clear D. Per the germline V gene, CDR1 is DFQATT and CDR2 is SNEGSKA (reference sequence). The CDR3 runs 14 residues. V lost 6 bases and J lost 3, with 15 bases in between. CDR3 loop: CSASKTSLYNEQFF. DNA for the CDR3: TGCAGTGCGTCCAAGACAAGTCTCTACAATGAGCAGTTCTTC.

This clonotype was seen a handful of times. V is TRBV2 and J is TRBJ2-1; D gene uncertain. V shed 2 bases and J shed 6 bases, with 14 bases lying between them. The CDR3 has 15 amino acids. Germline V CDR1 and CDR2: SNHLY, FYNNEI. The CDR3 protein is CASSEWAIGPNEQFF. Written as DNA, the CDR3 is TGTGCCAGCAGTGAATGGGCCATAGGTCCCAATGAGCAGTTCTTC.

The chain links TRBV7-2 to TRBJ2-6; D possibly corresponds to TRBD2 (5 bases). Germline lookup yields CDR1 SGHTA and CDR2 FQGNSA. Deletions cut 1 base from V and 0 bases from J, with 7 bases between. The CDR3 is made up of 16 amino acids. CDR3 DNA: TGTGCCAGCAGCTTAGTAGAGGGCTCTGGGGCCAACGTCCTGACTTTC. It codes for CASSLVEGSGANVLTF.